This entry concerns a single TCR beta chain. The CDR3 runs to 15 residues. Germline CDR1 is KGHSH and CDR2 is LQKENI. The germline V and J ends were trimmed by 5 bases and 8 bases, with 18 bases remaining between them. Method: immunoSEQ multiplex PCR; TCRdb's copy keeps in-frame clones and lacks some. The sample lists 150,000 to 200,000 clones; 85% were seen once. This entry is derived from a study of cytomegalovirus exposure and HLA in healthy donors. The V gene is TRBV18, the J gene TRBJ1-4; D not resolved. The sequence came from a man aged 25-45 years in good health and CMV-seropositive. What was sequenced was PBMCs. For the CDR3, the DNA is TGTGCCAGCTCAACCAAAAGGTCCGGCGGAGAAAAACTGTTTTTT. Its protein product is CASSTKRSGGEKLFF.